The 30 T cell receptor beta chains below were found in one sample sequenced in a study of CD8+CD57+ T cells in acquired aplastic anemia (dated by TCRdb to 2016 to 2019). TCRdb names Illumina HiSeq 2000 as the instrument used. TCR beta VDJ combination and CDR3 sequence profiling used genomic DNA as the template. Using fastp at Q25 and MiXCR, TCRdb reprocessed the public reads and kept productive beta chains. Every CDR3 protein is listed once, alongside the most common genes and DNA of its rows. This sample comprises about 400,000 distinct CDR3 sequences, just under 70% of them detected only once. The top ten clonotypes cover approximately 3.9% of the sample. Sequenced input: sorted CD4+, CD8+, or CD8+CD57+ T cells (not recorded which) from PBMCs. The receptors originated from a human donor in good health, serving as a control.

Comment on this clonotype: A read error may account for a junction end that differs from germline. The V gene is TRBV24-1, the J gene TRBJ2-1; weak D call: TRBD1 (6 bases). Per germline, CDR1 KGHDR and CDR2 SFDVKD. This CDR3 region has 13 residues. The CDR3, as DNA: TGTGCCACCAGTGACACCGGACAGTACACCCAGTTCTTT. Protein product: CATSDTGQYTQFF.

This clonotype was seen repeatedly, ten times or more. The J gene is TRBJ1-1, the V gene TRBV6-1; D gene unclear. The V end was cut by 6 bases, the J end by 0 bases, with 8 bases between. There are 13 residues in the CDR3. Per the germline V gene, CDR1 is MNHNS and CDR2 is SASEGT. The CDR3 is CASSSLLNTEAFF. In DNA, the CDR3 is TGTGCCAGCAGCTCCTTACTGAACACTGAAGCTTTCTTT.

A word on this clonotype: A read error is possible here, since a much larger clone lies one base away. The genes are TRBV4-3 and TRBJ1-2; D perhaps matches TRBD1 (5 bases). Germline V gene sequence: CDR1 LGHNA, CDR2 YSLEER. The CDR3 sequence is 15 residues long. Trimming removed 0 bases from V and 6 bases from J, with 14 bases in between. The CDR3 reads CASSQESGTSDGYTF. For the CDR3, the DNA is TGCGCCAGCAGCCAAGAATCTGGGACTTCGGATGGCTACACCTTC.

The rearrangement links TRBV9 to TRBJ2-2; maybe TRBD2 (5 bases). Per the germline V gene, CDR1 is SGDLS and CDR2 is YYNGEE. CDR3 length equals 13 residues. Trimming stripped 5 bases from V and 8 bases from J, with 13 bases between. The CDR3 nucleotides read TGTGCCAGCAGTGGGATCGGAGGTGGGGAGCTGTTTTTT. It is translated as CASSGIGGGELFF.

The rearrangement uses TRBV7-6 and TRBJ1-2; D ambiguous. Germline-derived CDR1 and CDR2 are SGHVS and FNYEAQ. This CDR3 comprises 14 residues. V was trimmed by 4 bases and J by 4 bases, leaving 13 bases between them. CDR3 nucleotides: TGTGCCAGCAGCTCGACGGCGAACGTCTATGGCTACACCTTC. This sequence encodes CASSSTANVYGYTF.

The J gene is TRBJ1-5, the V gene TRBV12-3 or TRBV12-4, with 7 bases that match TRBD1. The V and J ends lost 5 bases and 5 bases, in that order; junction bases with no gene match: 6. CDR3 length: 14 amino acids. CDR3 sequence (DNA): TGTGCCAGCAGTCCCATAGACAGGGATCAGCCCCAGCATTTT. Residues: CASSPIDRDQPQHF.

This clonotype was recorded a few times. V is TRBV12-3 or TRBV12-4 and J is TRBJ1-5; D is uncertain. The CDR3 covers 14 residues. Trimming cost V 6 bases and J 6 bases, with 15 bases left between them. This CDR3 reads CASSVGRNGQPQHF. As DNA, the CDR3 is TGTGCCAGCAGCGTAGGACGAAATGGTCAGCCCCAGCATTTT.

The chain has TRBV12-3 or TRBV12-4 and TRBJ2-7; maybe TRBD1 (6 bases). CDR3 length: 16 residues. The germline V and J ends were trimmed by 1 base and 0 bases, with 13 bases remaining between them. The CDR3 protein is CASSLDAGVSSYEQYF. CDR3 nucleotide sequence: TGTGCCAGCAGTTTAGACGCAGGGGTAAGCTCCTACGAGCAGTACTTC.

CDR3: CASSSKDRGLRGYTF. In nucleotides, the CDR3 is TGTGCCAGTAGTTCCAAGGACAGGGGGCTTCGAGGCTACACCTTC. The chain couples TRBV19 to TRBJ1-2, with TRBD1 identical over 11 bases. With V trimmed by 5 bases and J by 8 bases, 10 bases remained unmatched. CDR3 length: 15 amino acids. Germline CDR1 reads LNHDA; CDR2 reads SQIVND (reference sequence).

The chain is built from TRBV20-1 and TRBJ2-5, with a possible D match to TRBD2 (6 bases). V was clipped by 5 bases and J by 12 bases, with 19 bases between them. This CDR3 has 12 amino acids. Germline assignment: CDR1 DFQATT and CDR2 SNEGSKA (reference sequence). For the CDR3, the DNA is TGCAGTGCTCAGGCGGGGTTTGGCGAGAAGTACTTC. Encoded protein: CSAQAGFGEKYF.

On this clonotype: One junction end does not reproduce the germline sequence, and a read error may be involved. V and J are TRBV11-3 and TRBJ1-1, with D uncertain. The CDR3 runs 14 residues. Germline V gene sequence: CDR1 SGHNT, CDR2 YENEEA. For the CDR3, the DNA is TGTGCCAGCAGCGTAGAGCCGATACACACTGAAGCTTTCTTT. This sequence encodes CASSVEPIHTEAFF.

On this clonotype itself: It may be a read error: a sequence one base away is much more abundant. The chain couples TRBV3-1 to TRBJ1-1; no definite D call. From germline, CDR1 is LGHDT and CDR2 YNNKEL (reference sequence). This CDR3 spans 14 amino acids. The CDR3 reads CASNQNSENTEAFF. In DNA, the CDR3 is TGTGCCAGCAACCAAAACTCGGAGAACACTGAAGCTTTCTTT.

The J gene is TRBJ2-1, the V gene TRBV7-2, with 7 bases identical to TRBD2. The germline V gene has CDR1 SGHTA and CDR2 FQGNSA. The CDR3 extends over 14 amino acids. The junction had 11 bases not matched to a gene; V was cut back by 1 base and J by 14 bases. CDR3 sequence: CASSLVFARDYEFF. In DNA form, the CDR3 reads TGTGCCAGCAGCTTAGTTTTCGCCCGGGACTACGAGTTCTTC.

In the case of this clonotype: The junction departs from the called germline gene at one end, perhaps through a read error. The CDR3 sequence is CATSRDTNYGYTF. The CDR3 nucleotides read TGTGCCACCAGCCGGGACACGAACTATGGCTACACCTTC. V is TRBV5-1 and J is TRBJ1-2; D is perhaps TRBD1 (6 bases). Germline V gene sequence: CDR1 SGHRS, CDR2 YFSETQ. The CDR3 runs to 13 residues.

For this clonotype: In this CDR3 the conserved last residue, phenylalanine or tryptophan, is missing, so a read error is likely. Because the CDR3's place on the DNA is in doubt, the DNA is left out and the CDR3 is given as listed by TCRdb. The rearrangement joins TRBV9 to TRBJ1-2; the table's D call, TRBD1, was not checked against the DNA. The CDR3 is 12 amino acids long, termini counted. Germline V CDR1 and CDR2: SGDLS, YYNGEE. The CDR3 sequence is CASSALGGGPGN.

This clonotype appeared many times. The CDR3 sequence is CASSLRAGQETQYF. The CDR3 bases are TGTGCCAGCAGCTTGAGGGCAGGGCAAGAGACCCAGTACTTC. The chain employs TRBV5-8 and TRBJ2-5; TRBD1 is a possible D gene (5 bases). V lost 1 base and J lost 2, with 9 bases in between. Germline V gives CDR1 SGHTS, CDR2 YDEGEE. The CDR3 consists of 14 residues.

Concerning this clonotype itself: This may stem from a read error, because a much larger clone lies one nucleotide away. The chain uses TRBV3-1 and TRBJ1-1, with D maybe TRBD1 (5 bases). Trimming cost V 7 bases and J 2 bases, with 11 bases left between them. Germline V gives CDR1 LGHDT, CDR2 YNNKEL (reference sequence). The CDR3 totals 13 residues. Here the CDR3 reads CASTGMANTEAFF. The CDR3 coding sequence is TGTGCCAGCACAGGGATGGCCAACACTGAAGCTTTCTTT. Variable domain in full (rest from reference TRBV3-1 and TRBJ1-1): DTAVSQTPKYLVTQMGNDKSIKCEQNLGHDTMYWYKQDSKKFLKIMFSYNNKELIINETVPNRFSPKSPDKAHLNLHINSLELGDSAVYFCASTGMANTEAFFGQGTRLTVV.

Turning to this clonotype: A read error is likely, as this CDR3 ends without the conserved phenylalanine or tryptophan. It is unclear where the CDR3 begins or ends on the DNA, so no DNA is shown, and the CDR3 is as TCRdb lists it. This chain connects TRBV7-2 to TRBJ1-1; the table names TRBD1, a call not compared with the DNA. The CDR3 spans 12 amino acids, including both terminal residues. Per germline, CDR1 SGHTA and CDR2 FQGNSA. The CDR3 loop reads CASSRQGRETFV.

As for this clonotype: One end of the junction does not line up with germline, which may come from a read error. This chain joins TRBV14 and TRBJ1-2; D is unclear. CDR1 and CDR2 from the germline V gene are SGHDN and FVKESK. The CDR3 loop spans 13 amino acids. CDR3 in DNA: TGTGCCAGCAGCCCGACCAGCTCGGGAAACACCACATTC. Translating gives CASSPTSSGNTTF.

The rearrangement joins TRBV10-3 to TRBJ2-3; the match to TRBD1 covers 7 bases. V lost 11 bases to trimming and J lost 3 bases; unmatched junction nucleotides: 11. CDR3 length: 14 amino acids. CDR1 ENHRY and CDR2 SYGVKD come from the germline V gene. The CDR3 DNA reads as TGTGCCTTAGGGGGCCGGTCTAGGACAGATACGCAGTATTTT. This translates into CALGGRSRTDTQYF.

CDR3: CAIREASGAYGYTF. The CDR3, as DNA: TGTGCCATCAGGGAGGCGTCTGGAGCCTATGGCTACACCTTC. V is TRBV12-3 or TRBV12-4 and J is TRBJ1-2; weak D call: TRBD1 (5 bases). Deletions cut 10 bases from V and 4 bases from J, with 19 bases between. The CDR3 contains 14 residues.

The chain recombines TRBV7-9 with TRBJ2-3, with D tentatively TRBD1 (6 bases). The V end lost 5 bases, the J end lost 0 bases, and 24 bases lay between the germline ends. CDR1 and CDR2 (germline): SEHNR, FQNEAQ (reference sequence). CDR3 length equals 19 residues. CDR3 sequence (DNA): TGTGCCAGCAGCCCGTGGGGGCGCGCCGGGCCCCGTAGCACAGATACGCAGTATTTT. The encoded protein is CASSPWGRAGPRSTDTQYF.

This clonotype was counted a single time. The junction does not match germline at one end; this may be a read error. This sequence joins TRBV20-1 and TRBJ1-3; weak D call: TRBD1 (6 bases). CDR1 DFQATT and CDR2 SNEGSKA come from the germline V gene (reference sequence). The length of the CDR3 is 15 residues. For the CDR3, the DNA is TGCAGCGCTAGGGCGCCAGGGGCATTTGGAAACACCATATATTTT. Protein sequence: CSARAPGAFGNTIYF.

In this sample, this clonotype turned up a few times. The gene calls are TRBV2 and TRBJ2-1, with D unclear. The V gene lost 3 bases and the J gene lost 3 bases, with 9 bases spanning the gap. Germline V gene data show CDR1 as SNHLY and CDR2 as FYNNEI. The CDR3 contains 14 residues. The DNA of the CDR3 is TGTGCCAGCAGTGAGGTCTCCTACTACAATGAGCAGTTCTTC. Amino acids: CASSEVSYYNEQFF. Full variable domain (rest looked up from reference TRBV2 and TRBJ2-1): EPEVTQTPSHQVTQMGQEVILRCVPISNHLYFYWYRQILGQKVEFLVSFYNNEISEKSEIFDDQFSVERPDGSNFTLKIRSTKLEDSAMYFCASSEVSYYNEQFFGPGTRLTVL.

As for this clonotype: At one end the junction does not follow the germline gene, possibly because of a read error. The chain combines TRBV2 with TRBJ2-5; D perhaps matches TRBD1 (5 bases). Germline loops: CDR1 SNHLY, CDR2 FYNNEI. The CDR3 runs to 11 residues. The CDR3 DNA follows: TGTGCCGGCAGGGAAGTAGAGACCATTCACTTC. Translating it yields CAGREVETIHF.

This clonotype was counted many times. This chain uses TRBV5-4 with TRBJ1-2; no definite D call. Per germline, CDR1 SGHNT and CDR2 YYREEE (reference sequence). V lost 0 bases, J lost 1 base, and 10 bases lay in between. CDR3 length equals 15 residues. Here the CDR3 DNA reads TGTGCCAGCAGCTTGGATAACGGGGTTAACTATGGCTACACCTTC. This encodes CASSLDNGVNYGYTF.

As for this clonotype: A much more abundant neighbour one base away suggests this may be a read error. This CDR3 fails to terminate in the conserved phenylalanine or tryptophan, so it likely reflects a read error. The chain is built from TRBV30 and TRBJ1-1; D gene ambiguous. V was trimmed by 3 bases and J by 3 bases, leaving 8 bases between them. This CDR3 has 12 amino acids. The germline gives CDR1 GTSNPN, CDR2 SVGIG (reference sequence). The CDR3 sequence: CAWRAAYTEAFS. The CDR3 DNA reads TGTGCCTGGAGGGCGGCATACACTGAAGCTTTCTCT.

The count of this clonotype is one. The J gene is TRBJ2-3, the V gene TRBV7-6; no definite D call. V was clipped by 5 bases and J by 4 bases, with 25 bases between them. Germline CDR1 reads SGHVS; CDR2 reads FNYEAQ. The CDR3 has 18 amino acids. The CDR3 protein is CASSMDLSNGTLSDTQYF. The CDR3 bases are TGTGCCAGCAGCATGGACCTAAGTAATGGAACACTGTCAGATACGCAGTATTTT.

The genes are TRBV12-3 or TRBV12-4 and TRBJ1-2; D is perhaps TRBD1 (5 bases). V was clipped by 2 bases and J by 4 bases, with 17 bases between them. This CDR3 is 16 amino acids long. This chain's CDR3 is CASSLTQPYRRYGYTF. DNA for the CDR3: TGTGCCAGCAGTTTAACCCAGCCTTACAGGCGCTATGGCTACACCTTC.

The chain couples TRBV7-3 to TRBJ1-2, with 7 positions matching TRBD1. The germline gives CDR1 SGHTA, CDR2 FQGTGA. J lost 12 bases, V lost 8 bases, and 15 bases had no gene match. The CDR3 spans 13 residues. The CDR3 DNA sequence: TGTGCCAGCGGCCCTGACAGGGAGCCAGGGAACACCTTC. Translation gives CASGPDREPGNTF. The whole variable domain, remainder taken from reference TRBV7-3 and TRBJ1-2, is GAGVSQTPSNKVTEKGKYVELRCDPISGHTALYWYRQSLGQGPEFLIYFQGTGAADDSGLPNDRFFAVRPEGSVSTLKIQRTERGDSAVYLCASGPDREPGNTFGSGTRLTVV.